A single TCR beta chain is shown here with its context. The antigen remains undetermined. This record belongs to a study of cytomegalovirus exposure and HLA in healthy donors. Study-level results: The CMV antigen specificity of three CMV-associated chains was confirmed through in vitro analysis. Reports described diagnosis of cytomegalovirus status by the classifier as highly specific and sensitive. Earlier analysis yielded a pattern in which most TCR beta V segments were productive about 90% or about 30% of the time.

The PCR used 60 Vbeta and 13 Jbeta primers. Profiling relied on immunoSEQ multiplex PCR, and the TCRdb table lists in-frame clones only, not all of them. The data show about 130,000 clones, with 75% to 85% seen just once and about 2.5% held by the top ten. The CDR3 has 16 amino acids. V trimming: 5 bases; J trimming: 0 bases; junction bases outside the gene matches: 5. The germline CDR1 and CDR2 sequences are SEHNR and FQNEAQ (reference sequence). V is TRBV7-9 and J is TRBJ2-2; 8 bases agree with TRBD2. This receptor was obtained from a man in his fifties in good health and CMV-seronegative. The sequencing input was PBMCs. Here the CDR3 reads CASSPSGGPNTGELFF. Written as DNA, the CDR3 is TGTGCCAGCAGCCCGAGCGGGGGCCCGAACACCGGGGAGCTGTTTTTT.